This T cell receptor beta chain was sequenced for a study of CD8 T cells in ankylosing spondylitis. For TCR beta, libraries came from quantitative 5'-RACE with molecular barcodes. One entry per CDR3 protein results from TCRdb running MiXCR on the 5' RACE reads. Among roughly 470,000 distinct CDR3 sequences listed, roughly 26% were seen once. Study-wide findings and caveats: Among TCR beta sequences, a motif of several highly homologous variants appeared characteristic of ankylosing spondylitis blood.

This clonotype was counted between two and nine times. No antigen is known for it. This CDR3 comprises 15 residues. Trimming took 4 bases from V and 1 from J, leaving 14 bases between them. Germline CDR1 and CDR2: SGHRS and YFSETQ. Sequencing was done on a sample of blood, either unsorted or a sorted T cell fraction (not recorded which). This TCR was sampled from a male donor with ankylosing spondylitis. J is TRBJ1-1 and V is TRBV5-1; D may be TRBD1 (5 bases). The CDR3 loop reads CASSQNTGSNTEAFF. The CDR3 DNA reads TGCGCCAGCAGCCAAAACACAGGTTCGAACACTGAAGCTTTCTTT. Drawing the rest from reference TRBV5-1 and TRBJ1-1, the complete variable domain is KAGVTQTPRYLIKTRGQQVTLSCSPISGHRSVSWYQQTPGQGLQFLFEYFSETQRNKGNFPGRFSGRQFSNSRSEMNVSTLELGDSALYLCASSQNTGSNTEAFFGQGTRLTVV.